Listed below are T cell receptor beta chains from one sample, sequenced in a study of T-cell reconstitution after alpha-beta-depleted transplantation in children. TCRdb itself ran the PCR reads through MiXCR, one entry per CDR3 protein. The profile shows 450,000 to 700,000 distinct CDR3 sequences, roughly 30% of them singletons. The sequences come from PBMCs, collected before TCRalphabeta/CD19-depleted stem cell transplant. The receptors were gathered from a boy younger than two with Wiskott-Aldrich syndrome, due to receive a stem cell transplant. The CDR3 runs from the conserved cysteine through the conserved F or W. A D gene is named only where the DNA matches it firmly. Size values are once, few and many counts, or a class for expanded clones, and some rows have none.

>TRBD1|NA|TRBV29-1|TRBJ1-1
CSVGDRPGGNTEAFF
TGCAGCGTGGGGGACAGGCCCGGAGGAAACACTGAAGCTTTCTTT
>TRBD2|NA|TRBV5-1|TRBJ2-1
CASSTSSGSRHNEQFF
TGCGCCAGCAGCACCAGTAGCGGGAGTCGCCACAATGAGCAGTTCTTC
>NA|NA|TRBV19|TRBJ2-2
CASSTIRDTNTGELFF
TGTGCCAGTAGTACGATCCGGGACACGAACACCGGGGAGCTGTTTTTT
>TRBD2|NA|TRBV5-5|TRBJ2-1
CASSSPGTSGNSLHEQFF
TGTGCCAGCAGCTCGCCCGGGACTAGCGGGAATTCACTCCATGAGCAGTTCTTC
>TRBD2|few|TRBV29-1|TRBJ2-1
CSVPGTSLYEQFF
TGCAGCGTTCCCGGGACTAGCCTGTATGAGCAGTTCTTC
>TRBD2|few|TRBV2|TRBJ2-7
CASRTGTSSYEQYF
TGTGCCAGCAGAACCGGGACTAGCTCCTACGAGCAGTACTTC
>NA|NA|TRBV7-7|TRBJ2-1
CASSLDYRWHNEQFF
TGTGCCAGCAGCTTAGATTATAGGTGGCACAATGAGCAGTTCTTC
>NA|NA|TRBV5-1|TRBJ2-1
CASSPLGLTYNEQFF
TGCGCCAGCAGCCCATTGGGACTTACCTACAATGAGCAGTTCTTC
>TRBD2|few|TRBV2|TRBJ2-3
CASSVGGRVPDTQYF
TGTGCCAGCAGTGTAGGCGGGAGGGTTCCAGATACGCAGTATTTT
>TRBD1|NA|TRBV20-1|TRBJ2-1
CSANPDRGSYNEQFF
TGCAGTGCTAACCCGGACAGGGGGTCCTACAATGAGCAGTTCTTC
>TRBD2|few|TRBV10-3|TRBJ2-5
CAISESPVLAGLQETQYF
TGTGCCATCAGTGAGTCCCCGGTGCTAGCGGGGCTACAAGAGACCCAGTACTTC
>NA|NA|TRBV12-3/TRBV12-4|TRBJ1-1
CASSPLTGVTEAFF
TGTGCCAGCAGTCCTCTTACCGGGGTAACTGAAGCTTTCTTT
>TRBD1|NA|TRBV6-5|TRBJ1-5
CASSYPTGLNYQPQHF
TGTGCCAGCAGTTACCCGACAGGGCTGAATTATCAGCCCCAGCATTTT
>TRBD2|few|TRBV7-2|TRBJ2-7
CASSPGLAGVLQYF
TGTGCCAGCAGCCCGGGACTAGCGGGAGTTCTGCAGTACTTC
>NA|NA|TRBV10-3|TRBJ2-7
CAITSPPTYEQYF
TGTGCCATCACTAGCCCTCCTACCTACGAGCAGTACTTC
>NA|NA|TRBV6-5|TRBJ1-6
CASSSWQGIAPLHF
TGTGCCAGCAGTTCCTGGCAGGGGATTGCACCCCTCCACTTT
>NA|NA|TRBV5-1|TRBJ1-6
CASSLAQDSPLHF
TGCGCCAGCAGCTTGGCACAGGACTCACCCCTCCACTTT
>TRBD1|NA|TRBV5-1|TRBJ2-1
CASRSLQGWHEQFF
TGCGCCAGCAGGTCGTTACAGGGGTGGCATGAGCAGTTCTTC
>NA|few|TRBV5-1|TRBJ2-3
CATRGDKSTDTQYF
TGCGCCACCCGGGGGGACAAATCCACAGATACGCAGTATTTT
>NA|few|TRBV6-1|TRBJ2-1
CASSLDRIIPGFNNEQFF
TGTGCCAGCAGCCTCGATCGAATAATACCGGGGTTTAACAATGAGCAGTTCTTC
>TRBD2|few|TRBV7-3|TRBJ2-1
CASSPTGTSGSYEQFF
TGTGCCAGCAGCCCGACCGGGACTAGCGGTAGCTATGAGCAGTTCTTC
>NA|NA|TRBV5-1|TRBJ2-2
CASSLGQKTAGELFF
TGCGCCAGCAGCTTGGGACAGAAAACAGCCGGGGAGCTGTTTTTT